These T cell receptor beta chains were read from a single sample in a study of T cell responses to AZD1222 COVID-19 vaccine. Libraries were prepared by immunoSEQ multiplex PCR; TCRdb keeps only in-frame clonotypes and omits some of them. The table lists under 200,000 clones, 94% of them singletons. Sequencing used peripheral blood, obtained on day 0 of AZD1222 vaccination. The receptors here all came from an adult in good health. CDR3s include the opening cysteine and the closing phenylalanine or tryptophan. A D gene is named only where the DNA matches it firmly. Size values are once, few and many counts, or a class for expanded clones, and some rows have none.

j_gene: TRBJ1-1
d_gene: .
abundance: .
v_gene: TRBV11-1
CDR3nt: TGTGCCAGCAGCCGGCGGGGAGGAGCTTTCTTT
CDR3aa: CASSRRGGAFF

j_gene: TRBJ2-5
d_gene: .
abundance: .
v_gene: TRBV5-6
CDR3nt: TGTGCCAGCAGCTTAGACAGCCCCAGGACCCAGTACTTC
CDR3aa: CASSLDSPRTQYF

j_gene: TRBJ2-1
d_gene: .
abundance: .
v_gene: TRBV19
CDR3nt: TGTGCCAGTAGTTTCGGTTTTAGGGCGGGGCAGAATGAGCAGTTCTTC
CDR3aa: CASSFGFRAGQNEQFF

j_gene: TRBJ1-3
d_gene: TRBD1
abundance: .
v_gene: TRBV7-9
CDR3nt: TGTGCCAGCAGCCCGGGGACAGCGACGCGAAACACCATATATTTT
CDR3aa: CASSPGTATRNTIYF

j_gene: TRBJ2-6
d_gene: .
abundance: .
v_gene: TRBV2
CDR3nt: TGTGCCAGCAGTGCTAGGGCCTCAAGGGTAAGAGGCTCTGGGGCCAACGTCCTGACTTTC
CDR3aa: CASSARASRVRGSGANVLTF

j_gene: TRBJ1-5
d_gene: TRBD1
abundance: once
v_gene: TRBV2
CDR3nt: TGTGCCATGTCGGACAGGGGATACGGTCAGCCCCAGCATTTT
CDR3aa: CAMSDRGYGQPQHF

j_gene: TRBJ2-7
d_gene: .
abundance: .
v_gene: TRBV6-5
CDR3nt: TGTGCCAGCAGTTACACCCCGGAGTATGGCGAGCAGTACTTC
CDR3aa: CASSYTPEYGEQYF

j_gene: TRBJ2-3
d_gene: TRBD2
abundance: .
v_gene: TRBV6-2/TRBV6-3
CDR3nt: TGTGCCAGCAGTTACTTCGGCGGACTAGCGGGAGACTTTGATACGCAGTATTTT
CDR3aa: CASSYFGGLAGDFDTQYF

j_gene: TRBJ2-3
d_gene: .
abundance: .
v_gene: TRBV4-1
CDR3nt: TGCGCCAGCAGCCTGACCCCAATGGTAGGAGATACGCAGTATTTT
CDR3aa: CASSLTPMVGDTQYF

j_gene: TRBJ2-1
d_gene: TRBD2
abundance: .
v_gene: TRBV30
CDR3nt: TGTGCCTGGAGTACGGGACTAGCGGGTGGAGAGCAGTTCTTC
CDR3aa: CAWSTGLAGGEQFF

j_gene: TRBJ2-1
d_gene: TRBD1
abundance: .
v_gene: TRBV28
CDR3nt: TGTGCCAGCACCGTGACAGGGGGCCTAAATGAGCAGTTCTTC
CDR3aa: CASTVTGGLNEQFF

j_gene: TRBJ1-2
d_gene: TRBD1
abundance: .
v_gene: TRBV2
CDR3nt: TGTGCCAGCAGACGGACAGGGAGCTGGTACACCTTC
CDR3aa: CASRRTGSWYTF

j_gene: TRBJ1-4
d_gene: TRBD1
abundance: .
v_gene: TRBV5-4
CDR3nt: TGTGCCAGCAGCCTACAGGGGTCAACTAATGAAAAACTGTTTTTT
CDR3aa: CASSLQGSTNEKLFF

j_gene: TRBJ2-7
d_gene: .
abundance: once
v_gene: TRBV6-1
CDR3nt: TGTGCCAGCAGCGAAGCACAGGCCTACGAGCAGTACTTC
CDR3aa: CASSEAQAYEQYF

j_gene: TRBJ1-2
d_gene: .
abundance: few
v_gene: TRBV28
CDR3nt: TGTGCCAGCACCGTAACCCAGGGCGGGCTTGGCTACACCTTC
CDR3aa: CASTVTQGGLGYTF

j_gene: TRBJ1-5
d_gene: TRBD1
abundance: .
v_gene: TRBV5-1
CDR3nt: TGCGCCAGCAGCTTACAGGGGGGCGGACAGCCCCAGCATTTT
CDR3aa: CASSLQGGGQPQHF

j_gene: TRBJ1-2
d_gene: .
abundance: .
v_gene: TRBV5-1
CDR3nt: TGCGCCAGCAGCTTGGTGGGGGCCTTAAATGGCTACACCTTC
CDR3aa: CASSLVGALNGYTF

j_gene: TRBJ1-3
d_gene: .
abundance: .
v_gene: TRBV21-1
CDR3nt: TGTGCCAGCAGCCCCACCAGGAGGAGACTCTGCTCTGGAAACACCATATATTTT
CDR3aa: CASSPTRRRLCSGNTIYF